Listed below are T cell receptor beta chains from one sample, sequenced in a study of human thymus T cells. Sequencing was performed with immunoSEQ multiplex PCR; in TCRdb, only in-frame clones are kept and a portion is missing. The repertoire has about 46,000 clones, about 95% of them found once; the top ten carry over 0.15%. Input material: blood. The origin of the receptors is a girl in the first two years of life with a congenital heart defect but otherwise immunologically healthy. Each CDR3 is given with its conserved first and last residue. The order of the fields is V gene, clone size, J gene, D gene, CDR3 protein, CDR3 DNA. D genes are given only for firm matches. The size field is filled for only some rows; it gives once, few, many or a size class.

TRBV30	NA	TRBJ2-1	TRBD2	CAWTPGTTRYNEQFF	TGTGCCTGGACCCCCGGGACTACCAGATACAATGAGCAGTTCTTC
TRBV5-1	NA	TRBJ1-3	TRBD1	CASSRDRGLGNTIYF	TGCGCCAGCAGCAGGGACAGGGGGCTTGGAAACACCATATATTTT
TRBV18	NA	TRBJ2-7	NA	CASSPMRDSYEQYF	TGTGCCAGCTCACCTATGCGGGACTCCTACGAGCAGTACTTC
TRBV4-2	NA	TRBJ2-2	NA	CASSQLTGSNTGELFF	TGTGCCAGCAGCCAATTGACGGGCTCGAACACCGGGGAGCTGTTTTTT
TRBV4-1	NA	TRBJ2-7	NA	CASSQDRSQGNLYEQYF	TGCGCCAGCAGCCAAGATCGTTCCCAGGGGAACCTCTACGAGCAGTACTTC
TRBV4-3	NA	TRBJ1-2	NA	CASSPSYQADYGYTF	TGCGCCAGCAGCCCATCCTATCAGGCGGACTATGGCTACACCTTC
TRBV7-9	NA	TRBJ1-5	NA	CASSLMYSNQPQHF	TGTGCCAGCAGCTTAATGTATAGCAATCAGCCCCAGCATTTT
TRBV7-2	NA	TRBJ2-7	TRBD2	CASSPSGRASSYEQYF	TGTGCCAGCAGCCCTAGCGGGAGGGCCTCATCCTACGAGCAGTACTTC
TRBV19	NA	TRBJ2-5	NA	CASSMVGGRGVTQYF	TGTGCCAGTAGTATGGTTGGGGGGAGAGGGGTGACCCAGTACTTC
TRBV30	NA	TRBJ2-7	NA	CAWSAAGPWEQYF	TGTGCCTGGAGTGCGGCAGGGCCGTGGGAGCAGTACTTC
TRBV5-1	once	TRBJ2-6	NA	CASSYGWDPGANVLTF	TGCGCCAGCAGTTACGGTTGGGATCCTGGGGCCAACGTCCTGACTTTC
TRBV18	NA	TRBJ2-5	NA	CASQPSQGTQYF	TGTGCCAGCCAACCCTCCCAGGGGACCCAGTACTTC
TRBV7-9	NA	TRBJ2-7	NA	CASRSDSPEEQYF	TGTGCCAGCAGATCGGACAGTCCTGAGGAGCAGTACTTC
TRBV5-1	once	TRBJ2-6	NA	CASSGYHNSGANVLTF	TGCGCCAGCAGCGGATACCACAACTCTGGGGCCAACGTCCTGACTTTC
TRBV7-2	NA	TRBJ2-3	TRBD2	CASSLSRLAVSTDTQYF	TGTGCCAGCAGCTTAAGTCGACTAGCGGTTAGCACAGATACGCAGTATTTT
TRBV19	NA	TRBJ1-2	NA	CASSGPPRGGYTF	TGTGCCAGTAGTGGGCCTCCCCGGGGCGGCTACACCTTC
TRBV7-9	NA	TRBJ1-3	NA	CASSDPGQRGDSSGNTIYF	TGTGCCAGCAGCGATCCGGGCCAGCGGGGAGATAGCTCTGGAAACACCATATATTTT
TRBV28	NA	TRBJ2-7	TRBD2	CASGLAKSSYEQYF	TGTGCCAGCGGACTAGCGAAGAGCTCCTACGAGCAGTACTTC
TRBV5-1	NA	TRBJ1-4	NA	CASSLVGEKLFF	TGTGCCAGCAGCTTGGTAGGTGAAAAACTGTTTTTT
TRBV5-1	NA	TRBJ2-7	NA	CASSLESTWEQYF	TGCGCCAGCAGCTTGGAGTCCACGTGGGAGCAGTACTTC
TRBV4-2	NA	TRBJ2-1	NA	CASSQDESRARYNEQFF	TGTGCCAGCAGCCAAGATGAATCGCGGGCCCGGTACAATGAGCAGTTCTTC
TRBV4-1	NA	TRBJ2-1	NA	CASSRGVTEQFF	TGCGCCAGCAGCCGGGGGGTCACGGAGCAGTTCTTC
TRBV11-2	NA	TRBJ2-7	NA	CASSRLVRSYEQYF	TGTGCCAGCAGCCGACTCGTCCGGTCCTACGAGCAGTACTTC
TRBV6-6	NA	TRBJ2-3	NA	CASSPITDTQYF	TGTGCCAGCAGCCCCATAACAGATACGCAGTATTTT
TRBV18	NA	TRBJ1-5	TRBD1	CASSPDRVGQPQHF	TGTGCCAGCTCACCGGACAGGGTCGGTCAGCCCCAGCATTTT
TRBV5-4	few	TRBJ1-1	NA	CASSFGGTEAFF	TGTGCCAGCAGCTTTGGAGGGACTGAAGCTTTCTTT
TRBV18	NA	TRBJ2-5	NA	CASSPVGGGETQYF	TGTGCCAGCTCACCAGTCGGGGGAGGAGAGACCCAGTACTTC
TRBV7-9	NA	TRBJ1-2	NA	CASRGTRDPAEIYGYTF	TGTGCCAGCAGGGGGACGAGGGACCCAGCAGAGATTTATGGCTACACCTTC
TRBV6-1	NA	TRBJ2-3	NA	CASLSSVITQYF	TGTGCCAGCCTTAGCTCCGTGATTACGCAGTATTTT
TRBV19	NA	TRBJ2-2	TRBD1	CASSIPTGPGWGELFF	TGTGCCAGTAGTATCCCGACAGGGCCCGGGTGGGGGGAGCTGTTTTTT
TRBV7-9	NA	TRBJ2-3	TRBD1	CASSLKARGQGTDTQYF	TGTGCCAGCAGCTTAAAAGCGCGCGGACAGGGCACAGATACGCAGTATTTT
TRBV6-1	NA	TRBJ2-7	NA	CASSEAAGYEQYF	TGTGCCAGCAGTGAGGCAGCCGGCTACGAGCAGTACTTC
TRBV9	NA	TRBJ1-1	NA	CASSVALNTEAFF	TGTGCCAGCAGCGTAGCGCTGAACACTGAAGCTTTCTTT
TRBV7-6	NA	TRBJ2-5	TRBD2	CASSPPGLQETQYF	TGTGCCAGCAGCCCGCCGGGACTACAAGAGACCCAGTACTTC
TRBV5-1	NA	TRBJ1-5	TRBD1	CASRLDPGQGNQPQHF	TGCGCCAGCAGGCTGGATCCGGGACAGGGAAATCAGCCCCAGCATTTT
TRBV7-9	NA	TRBJ2-5	TRBD2	CASSPRLAGGMETQYF	TGTGCCAGCAGCCCCCGACTAGCGGGAGGTATGGAGACCCAGTACTTC
TRBV12-5	NA	TRBJ2-1	TRBD2	CASVQRLAGYNEQFF	TGTGCTAGTGTCCAGAGACTAGCGGGGTACAATGAGCAGTTCTTC
TRBV27	NA	TRBJ2-4	NA	CASSLLATVAKNIQYF	TGTGCCAGCAGTTTACTCGCGACAGTAGCCAAAAACATTCAGTACTTC
TRBV11-3	few	TRBJ2-1	NA	CASSLASGVGEQFF	TGTGCCAGCAGCTTAGCGTCGGGAGTTGGTGAGCAGTTCTTC
TRBV11-2	NA	TRBJ1-2	NA	CASSSYTGNYGYTF	TGTGCCAGCAGCTCCTATACAGGGAACTATGGCTACACCTTC
TRBV9	NA	TRBJ2-3	NA	CASSALVRTDTQYF	TGTGCCAGCAGCGCCCTAGTACGCACAGATACGCAGTATTTT
TRBV19	NA	TRBJ2-3	TRBD2	CASSIGTGLAGADTQYF	TGTGCCAGTAGTATAGGTACGGGACTAGCGGGAGCAGATACGCAGTATTTT
TRBV10-1	NA	TRBJ2-7	NA	CASSETATPTNLYEQYF	TGCGCCAGCAGTGAAACTGCCACCCCCACGAACCTATACGAGCAGTACTTC
TRBV7-9	NA	TRBJ2-7	NA	CASSETSISYEQYF	TGTGCCAGCAGCGAAACAAGTATCTCCTACGAGCAGTACTTC
TRBV7-3	NA	TRBJ2-3	TRBD2	CASSSRGRGSSDTQYF	TGTGCCAGCAGCTCCCGGGGTCGCGGGAGTTCAGATACGCAGTATTTT
TRBV27	NA	TRBJ2-7	NA	CASSLSAGTYEQYF	TGTGCCAGCAGTTTATCGGCCGGTACCTACGAGCAGTACTTC
TRBV18	NA	TRBJ2-7	NA	CASSTLNRDRTYEQYF	TGTGCCAGCTCAACTCTAAACAGGGATCGGACCTACGAGCAGTACTTC
TRBV28	NA	TRBJ1-2	NA	CASSPRFPNYGYTF	TGTGCCAGCAGCCCCAGGTTCCCTAACTATGGCTACACCTTC
TRBV6-1	few	TRBJ1-5	NA	CASSDPGREPQHF	TGTGCCAGCAGTGACCCAGGTCGGGAGCCCCAGCATTTT
TRBV9	NA	TRBJ2-3	NA	CASSAQGTLADTQYF	TGTGCCAGCTCGGCGCAAGGGACTTTGGCAGATACGCAGTATTTT
TRBV10-3	NA	TRBJ1-3	NA	CAIRMDTSSGNTIYF	TGTGCCATCAGGATGGACACGAGCTCTGGAAACACCATATATTTT
TRBV4-1	NA	TRBJ2-7	NA	CASSQVGGEGTYEQYF	TGCGCCAGCAGCCAAGTAGGCGGAGAGGGGACCTACGAGCAGTACTTC
TRBV30	once	TRBJ2-7	TRBD1	CAWSPTGDEQYF	TGTGCCTGGAGCCCGACAGGGGACGAGCAGTACTTC
TRBV28	once	TRBJ1-1	NA	CASSSLGEFEAFF	TGTGCCAGCAGTTCCCTCGGTGAGTTTGAAGCTTTCTTT
TRBV7-9	once	TRBJ2-1	TRBD2	CAVGGRLADYNEQFF	TGTGCCGTAGGGGGCCGACTAGCGGACTACAATGAGCAGTTCTTC
TRBV5-6	few	TRBJ2-1	TRBD1	CASSYWRTGPSYNEQFF	TGTGCCAGCAGCTACTGGAGGACAGGGCCATCCTACAATGAGCAGTTCTTC
TRBV28	NA	TRBJ1-5	NA	CATQGWGGGQPQHF	TGTGCCACCCAAGGTTGGGGGGGAGGACAGCCCCAGCATTTT
TRBV5-6	NA	TRBJ2-3	TRBD2	CASRVGRLAGVVDTQYF	TGTGCCAGCAGGGTGGGGAGGCTAGCGGGAGTTGTTGATACGCAGTATTTT
TRBV18	NA	TRBJ2-7	TRBD2	CASSPPGLAIHEQYF	TGTGCCAGCTCACCCCCGGGACTAGCGATCCACGAGCAGTACTTC